Presented here are 13 T cell receptor beta chains from one specimen sequenced in a study of Graves' ophthalmopathy and Graves' hyperthyroidism. Amplification of the TCR beta CDR3 regions used RNA transcripts (as template). A first-round RT-PCR used HTBI primers, followed by a second-round multiplex PCR. In TCRdb, the multiplex PCR reads were re-called with MiXCR into one record per CDR3 protein. The sample carries 400,000 or so distinct CDR3 sequences, approximately 18% recorded once. Sample: peripheral blood. The receptors here all came from an adult woman with stable Graves' hyperthyroidism.

This clonotype has ten or more counts. One junction end disagrees with the germline gene, perhaps due to a read error. The V gene is TRBV28, the J gene TRBJ2-7, with D possibly TRBD2 on 6 matching bases. Germline lookup yields CDR1 MDHEN and CDR2 SYDVKM. The CDR3 loop spans 13 amino acids. CDR3 loop: CASSQQSRERVHF. CDR3 nucleotides: TGTGCCAGCAGCCAGCAATCCCGGGAGAGAGTGCACTTC.

The V gene is TRBV6-1, the J gene TRBJ2-5; 7 bases map to TRBD1. In germline, CDR1 is MNHNS, CDR2 SASEGT. The CDR3 covers 16 residues. V was clipped by 8 bases and J by 0 bases; unmatched bases: 12. CDR3 in amino acids: CASASLDRLHQETQYF. CDR3 nucleotides: TGTGCCAGCGCCTCCTTGGACAGGCTCCACCAAGAGACCCAGTACTTC.

This clonotype has a count of ten or more. This chain connects TRBV28 to TRBJ2-7; 7 nucleotides match TRBD1. V dropped 3 bases and J dropped 4; count of bases not matched to a gene: 9. The germline V gene has CDR1 MDHEN and CDR2 SYDVKM. The CDR3 sequence is 15 residues long. The CDR3 DNA reads TGTGCCAGCAGTTTGCCGGGGACCAGGGGGTACGAGCAGTACTTC. This encodes CASSLPGTRGYEQYF.

This clonotype was counted a few times. A clone one base away is much larger, so this may be a read error. This chain connects TRBV5-1 to TRBJ1-1; D might be TRBD1 (6 bases). The CDR3 runs 15 residues. Germline V CDR1 and CDR2: SGHRS, YFSETQ. The CDR3 coding sequence is TGCGCCAGCAGCTCGGGTAGAACAGGGAACACTGAAGCTTGCTTT. This codes for CASSSGRTGNTEACF.

The genes are TRBV7-1 and TRBJ2-2; TRBD2 matches 7 bases. TRBV7-1 is given ORF status, its function remaining uncertain. V trimming: 5 bases; J trimming: 0 bases; junction bases outside the gene matches: 18. The CDR3 consists of 20 residues. The CDR3, as DNA: TGTGCCAGCAGCCCCAGCGGGAAGCTGTCTGTCGGCGCGAACACCGGGGAGCTGTTTTTT. Its translation is CASSPSGKLSVGANTGELFF.

Ten or more counts support this clonotype. This chain connects TRBV19 to TRBJ1-1, with 7 bases matching TRBD1. This CDR3 is 14 amino acids long. V lost 6 bases, J lost 4 bases, and 8 bases stayed unmatched. Germline values: CDR1 LNHDA, CDR2 SQIVND (reference sequence). The chain's CDR3 is CASRRQGALTEAFF. CDR3 DNA: TGTGCCAGTAGAAGACAGGGTGCCCTCACTGAAGCTTTCTTT.

This clonotype was picked up many times. The CDR3 DNA sequence: TGTGCCAGCAGCCTAACCACCGGGACAGGCTTCTACGAGCAGTACTTC. Its translation: CASSLTTGTGFYEQYF. The J gene is TRBJ2-7, the V gene TRBV11-1, with TRBD1 matching 8 bases. CDR3 length: 16 amino acids. Germline V gene lookup returns CDR1 SGHAT and CDR2 FQDESV (reference sequence). V shed 5 bases and J 3 bases; nucleotides not matched to a gene: 12.

In this sample, this clonotype turned up many times. The chain carries TRBV7-2 and TRBJ2-7; D is perhaps TRBD1 (6 bases). Between the trimmed V and J ends, which lost 5 bases and 3 bases, there was a span of 17 bases. The CDR3 totals 15 residues. Germline assignment: CDR1 SGHTA and CDR2 FQGNSA. The DNA for the CDR3 is TGTGCCAGCAGCCTCCAGACAGGACAGATCTACGAGCAGTACTTC. Amino acids: CASSLQTGQIYEQYF.

This clonotype was detected many times. The chain is built from TRBV28 and TRBJ1-2; D is undetermined. The length of the CDR3 is 13 residues. Trimming stripped 3 bases from V and 4 bases from J, with 9 bases between. Germline V gene sequence: CDR1 MDHEN, CDR2 SYDVKM. The CDR3 reads CASSFADSYGYTF. Written as DNA, the CDR3 is TGTGCCAGCAGTTTCGCAGACTCCTATGGCTACACCTTC.

This clonotype was observed at least ten times. V is TRBV12-3 or TRBV12-4 and J is TRBJ1-3; tentative D call: TRBD1 (5 bases). V gave up 7 bases and J gave up 3 bases, with 13 bases separating them. CDR3 length: 14 residues. Here the CDR3 DNA reads TGTGCCAGCATCATGGGGGTCCTTGGAAACACCATATATTTT. Translation: CASIMGVLGNTIYF.

This clonotype was seen a few times. V gene TRBV27 combines with J gene TRBJ2-7; D gene unclear. Trimming stripped 10 bases from V and 2 bases from J, with 3 bases between. Germline CDR1 reads MNHEY; CDR2 reads SMNVEV (reference sequence). This CDR3 spans 9 amino acids. This chain's CDR3 is CAIPYEQYF. In DNA, the CDR3 is TGTGCCATCCCCTACGAGCAGTACTTC.

The chain recombines TRBV29-1 with TRBJ2-5; 8 nucleotides agree with TRBD2. The CDR3 contains 14 residues. J gave up 5 bases and V 2 bases, and 7 bases lay outside the gene matches. The germline V gene encodes CDR1 SQVTM and CDR2 ANQGSEA. The CDR3: CSVELRGGGETQYF. In nucleotides, the CDR3 is TGCAGCGTTGAATTACGCGGCGGGGGGGAGACCCAGTACTTC. The whole variable domain, remainder taken from reference TRBV29-1 and TRBJ2-5, is SAVISQKPSRDICQRGTSLTIQCQVDSQVTMMFWYRQQPGQSLTLIATANQGSEATYESGFVIDKFPISRPNLTFSTLTVSNMSPEDSSIYLCSVELRGGGETQYFGPGTRLLVL.

This clonotype came up many times. This chain connects TRBV7-8 to TRBJ2-5; D unresolved. The CDR3 totals 17 residues. The ends were cut back, 1 base at V and 0 bases at J, with 15 bases in the middle. Germline V gives CDR1 SGHVS, CDR2 FQNEAQ. In DNA form, the CDR3 reads TGTGCCAGCAGCTTAGGTTTAGGGCCTTCGTACCAAGAGACCCAGTACTTC. Encoded protein: CASSLGLGPSYQETQYF.